These 13 T cell receptor beta chains were sequenced from one sample in a study of cytomegalovirus exposure and HLA in healthy donors. 60 Vbeta and 13 Jbeta primers were used in PCR. The protocol was immunoSEQ multiplex PCR, while the TCRdb copy is restricted to in-frame clones and leaves out a portion. Among some 120,000 clones listed, 85% were seen once. The source material was PBMCs. Receptors originate from a woman in her twenties or thirties in good health and CMV-seropositive.

This chain joins TRBV12-2 and TRBJ2-7; TRBD2, the table's D call, lacks a check against the DNA. TRBV12-2 is an annotated pseudogene. The CDR3 spans 12 residues. The CDR3 region is CASRPSSYEQYF. The CDR3 DNA sequence: TGTGCAAGTCGCCCTAGCTCCTACGAGCAGTACTTC.

The J gene is TRBJ2-7, the V gene TRBV6-1, with TRBD2 matching over 13 bases. Germline values: CDR1 MNHNS, CDR2 SASEGT. V shed 5 bases and J 5 bases; nucleotides not matched to a gene: 6. This CDR3 is 15 amino acids long. CDR3 bases: TGTGCCAGCAGTATACTAGCGGGGGGGCCCAACGAGCAGTACTTC. Protein: CASSILAGGPNEQYF.

This clone was seen only a few times. The chain uses TRBV2 and TRBJ2-5; the D is unclear. CDR1 SNHLY and CDR2 FYNNEI come from the germline V gene. The CDR3 has 12 amino acids. V lost 6 bases and J 5 bases, leaving 10 bases between the germline ends. The CDR3 sequence: CASRTGWETQYF. The CDR3 DNA is TGTGCCAGCAGAACCGGGTGGGAGACCCAGTACTTC.

The chain carries TRBV6-5 and TRBJ1-1; no clear D gene. CDR1 and CDR2 (germline): MNHEY, SVGAGI. This CDR3 is built from 11 residues. Trimming took 6 bases from V and 1 from J, leaving 3 bases between them. CDR3 protein: CASRQNTEAFF. In DNA form, the CDR3 reads TGTGCCAGCAGACAGAACACTGAAGCTTTCTTT.

The chain couples TRBV10-2 to TRBJ2-5, with 14 nucleotides matching TRBD2. Germline V lookup: CDR1 WSHSY, CDR2 SAAADI. The trim removed 8 bases at V and 5 bases at J, leaving 7 bases unmatched. The CDR3 is made up of 15 amino acids. In nucleotides, the CDR3 is TGCGCCAGCGACTCCGGGACTAGCGGGAGTGAGACCCAGTACTTC. Its protein product is CASDSGTSGSETQYF.

The chain links TRBV7-3 to TRBJ2-1; 8 positions match TRBD2. CDR3 length: 14 amino acids. CDR1 SGHTA and CDR2 FQGTGA come from the germline V gene. V shed 5 bases, J shed 10 bases, and the junction held 10 bases outside the gene matches. CDR3 loop: CASSQAGTRAEQFF. The DNA for the CDR3 is TGTGCCAGCAGCCAGGCAGGGACTAGAGCCGAGCAGTTCTTC.

Only one count was recorded for this clone. V usage is TRBV27 and J usage is TRBJ1-6, with a tentative D call TRBD1 (6 bases). Trimming pared 5 bases from V and 11 bases from J, leaving 19 bases between. The CDR3 consists of 15 residues. Looked up from germline, CDR1 is MNHEY and CDR2 is SMNVEV (reference sequence). CDR3 DNA: TGTGCCAGCAGTCCCGAATCTACAGGGTGGGCACCCCTCCACTTT. Its protein product is CASSPESTGWAPLHF.

In its sample, this clone was seen once. The gene calls are TRBV7-3 and TRBJ2-1, with 11 bases identical to TRBD1. Germline V gene lookup returns CDR1 SGHTA and CDR2 FQGTGA. The junction had 5 bases not matched to a gene; V was cut back by 3 bases and J by 4 bases. The CDR3 covers 16 residues. Written as DNA, the CDR3 is TGTGCCAGCAGCTTGGCGGGGACAGGGGGTTACAATGAGCAGTTCTTC. Translating it yields CASSLAGTGGYNEQFF.

This clone was seen a single time. The CDR3 DNA follows: TGCGCCAGCAGCGGACTAGCGGGAGGCACCTACAATGAGCAGTTCTTC. Translation gives CASSGLAGGTYNEQFF. This chain uses TRBV5-1 with TRBJ2-1, with 14 bases that match TRBD2. CDR3 length equals 16 residues. Germline lookup yields CDR1 SGHRS and CDR2 YFSETQ. V lost 4 bases, J lost 2 bases, and 2 bases stayed unmatched.

The chain joins TRBV29-1 to TRBJ2-3; 7 nucleotides match TRBD1. CDR1 is SQVTM, CDR2 ANQGSEA, per germline. The CDR3 spans 12 residues. CDR3 sequence reads: CGWTGGTDTQYF. CDR3 nucleotide sequence: TGCGGGTGGACAGGTGGCACAGATACGCAGTATTTT.

The genes are TRBV11-2 and TRBJ2-2; no reliable D call. This CDR3 comprises 15 residues. V was clipped by 0 bases and J by 5 bases, with 10 bases between them. The germline V gene encodes CDR1 SGHAT and CDR2 FQNNGV. The CDR3 is CASSLDYLVTGELFF. In nucleotides, the CDR3 is TGTGCCAGCAGCTTAGATTACCTAGTTACCGGGGAGCTGTTTTTT.

This clone was seen more than once but under ten times. The chain uses TRBV9 and TRBJ2-2; D gene ambiguous. CDR3 length: 14 amino acids. Germline CDR1 reads SGDLS; CDR2 reads YYNGEE. Trimming took 0 bases from V and 3 from J, leaving 6 bases between them. CDR3 DNA sequence: TGTGCCAGCAGCGTAGGGAGTTACACCGGGGAGCTGTTTTTT. Its translation is CASSVGSYTGELFF.

The rearrangement links TRBV6-5 to TRBJ2-1, with D possibly matching TRBD1 (6 bases). Germline CDR1 reads MNHEY; CDR2 reads SVGAGI. This CDR3 is built from 14 residues. V lost 4 bases and J 1 base, leaving 8 bases between the germline ends. As DNA, the CDR3 is TGTGCCAGCAGTTCAGGGGATTCCTACAATGAGCAGTTCTTC. Translation: CASSSGDSYNEQFF.